The rows below give T cell receptor beta chains drawn from one sample of a study of spatial heterogeneity in lung cancer. MiXCR, run by TCRdb on the 5' RACE reads, gives a single entry per CDR3 protein. The table lists tens of thousands of distinct CDR3 sequences, less than 5.5% of them singletons. This specimen consisted of PBMCs, obtained at surgery. Receptors originate from a female donor with early-stage non-small cell lung cancer. The CDR3 runs from the conserved cysteine through the conserved F or W. The D gene is left open where the match is weak. Clone size, where shown, is once, few, many, or a class for clones that have expanded.

D gene,V gene,clone size,J gene,CDR3 DNA,CDR3 protein
.,TRBV11-2,many,TRBJ2-2,TGTGCCAGCAGCTGGGAAGCCAGGAACACCGGGGAGCTGTTTTTT,CASSWEARNTGELFF
.,TRBV18,.,TRBJ2-7,TGTGCCAGCTCACCAATCGGAACTGGGCGGGACTCCTACGAGCAGTACTTC,CASSPIGTGRDSYEQYF
.,TRBV6-2/TRBV6-3,few,TRBJ1-2,TGTGCCAGCAGTTACTCGAATAACGCACGTGGCTATGGCTACACCTTC,CASSYSNNARGYGYTF
TRBD2,TRBV9,many,TRBJ2-5,TGTGCCAGCAGCGTAACTAGCGGGGGGGCATCGGAGACCCAGTACTTC,CASSVTSGGASETQYF
.,TRBV5-6,.,TRBJ1-4,TGTGCCAGCAGCTTTGTTGGTAGAACTAATGAAAAACTGTTTTTT,CASSFVGRTNEKLFF
.,TRBV20-1,many,TRBJ2-1,TGCAGTGCTAGGTGGACAGTTCTCAATGAGCAGTTCTTC,CSARWTVLNEQFF
TRBD1,TRBV29-1,many,TRBJ1-2,TGCAGCGTTGACGAAGTACGGACAGGGTCTAACTATGGCTACACCTTC,CSVDEVRTGSNYGYTF
.,TRBV27,many,TRBJ1-5,TGTGCCAGCAGTGTGGGGGCGCGGGGCAATCAGCCCCAGCATTTT,CASSVGARGNQPQHF
.,TRBV2,many,TRBJ2-3,TGTGCCAGCAGTGGAGACGTGGGGGCCCCCGCAGATACGCAGTATTTT,CASSGDVGAPADTQYF
.,TRBV27,medium-sized,TRBJ1-4,TGTGCCAGCAGTTTCTTGGCAAATGAAAAACTGTTTTTT,CASSFLANEKLFF
.,TRBV7-2,few,TRBJ1-2,TGTGCCAGCAGCTTAAGCGAAGGGATCTACTACACCTTC,CASSLSEGIYYTF
.,TRBV6-5,many,TRBJ1-6,TGTGCCAGCAGTTACACAAATGATTCACCCCTCCACTTT,CASSYTNDSPLHF
.,TRBV10-3,many,TRBJ1-3,TGTGCCATCAGTGAGTCTTGGGGCTCTGGAAACACCATATATTTT,CAISESWGSGNTIYF
TRBD2,TRBV4-2,many,TRBJ2-5,TGTGCCAGCAGCCAAGTCGCACTAGCGGGGGGGCTGGAGACCCAGTACTTC,CASSQVALAGGLETQYF